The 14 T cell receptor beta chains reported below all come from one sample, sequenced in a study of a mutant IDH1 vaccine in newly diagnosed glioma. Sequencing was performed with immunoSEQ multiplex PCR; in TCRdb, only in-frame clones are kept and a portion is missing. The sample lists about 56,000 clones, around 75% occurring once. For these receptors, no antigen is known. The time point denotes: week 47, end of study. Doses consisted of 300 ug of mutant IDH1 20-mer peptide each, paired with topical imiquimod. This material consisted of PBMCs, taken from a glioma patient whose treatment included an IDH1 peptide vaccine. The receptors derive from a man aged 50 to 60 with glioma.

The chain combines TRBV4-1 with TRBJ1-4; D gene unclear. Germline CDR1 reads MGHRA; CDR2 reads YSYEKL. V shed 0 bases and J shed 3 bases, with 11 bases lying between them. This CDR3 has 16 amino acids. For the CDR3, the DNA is TGCGCCAGCAGCCAAGAGGGCCAGGCCCCTAATGAAAAACTGTTTTTT. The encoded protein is CASSQEGQAPNEKLFF.

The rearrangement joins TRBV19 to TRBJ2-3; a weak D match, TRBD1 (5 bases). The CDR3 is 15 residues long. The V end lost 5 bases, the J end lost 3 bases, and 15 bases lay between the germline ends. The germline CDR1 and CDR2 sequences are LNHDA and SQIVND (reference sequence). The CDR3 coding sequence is TGTGCCAGTAGTCCCTGGACACAATTGACAGATACGCAGTATTTT. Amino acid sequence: CASSPWTQLTDTQYF.

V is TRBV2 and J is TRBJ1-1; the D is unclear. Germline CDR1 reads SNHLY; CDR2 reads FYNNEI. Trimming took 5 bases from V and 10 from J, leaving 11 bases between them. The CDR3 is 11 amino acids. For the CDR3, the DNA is TGTGCCAGCAGTCTTGAATGGGGAGCTTTCTTT. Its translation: CASSLEWGAFF.

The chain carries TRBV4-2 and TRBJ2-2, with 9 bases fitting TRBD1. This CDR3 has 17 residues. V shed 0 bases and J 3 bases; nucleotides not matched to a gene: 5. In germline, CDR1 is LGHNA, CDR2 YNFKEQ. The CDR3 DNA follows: TGTGCCAGCAGCCAAGAAAGGGGACAGGGTCACACCGGGGAGCTGTTTTTT. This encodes CASSQERGQGHTGELFF.

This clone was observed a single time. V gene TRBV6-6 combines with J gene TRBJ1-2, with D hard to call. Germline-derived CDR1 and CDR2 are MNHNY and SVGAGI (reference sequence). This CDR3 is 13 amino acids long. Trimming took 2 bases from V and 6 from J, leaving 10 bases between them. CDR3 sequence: CASSYGQRNGYTF. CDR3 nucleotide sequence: TGTGCCAGCAGTTACGGGCAGCGGAATGGCTACACCTTC.

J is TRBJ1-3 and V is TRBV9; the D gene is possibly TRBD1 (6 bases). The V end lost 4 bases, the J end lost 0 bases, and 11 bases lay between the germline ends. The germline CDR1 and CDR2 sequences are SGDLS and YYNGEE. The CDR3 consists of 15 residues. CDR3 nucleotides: TGTGCCAGCAGCTCCCGGACAGACTCTGGAAACACCATATATTTT. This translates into CASSSRTDSGNTIYF.

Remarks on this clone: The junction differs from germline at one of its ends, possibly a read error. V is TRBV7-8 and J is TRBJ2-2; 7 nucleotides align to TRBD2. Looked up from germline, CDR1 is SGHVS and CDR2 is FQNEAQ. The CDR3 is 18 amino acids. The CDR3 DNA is TGTGCCAGCACCTTAGGGAGGGGCGAGGGCAGTACGTCCGGGGAGCTGTTTTTT. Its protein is CASTLGRGEGSTSGELFF.

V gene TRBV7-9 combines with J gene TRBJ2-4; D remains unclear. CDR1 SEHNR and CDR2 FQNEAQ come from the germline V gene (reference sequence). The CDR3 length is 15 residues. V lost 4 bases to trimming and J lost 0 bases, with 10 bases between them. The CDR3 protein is CASSWDYLAKNIQYF. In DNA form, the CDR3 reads TGTGCCAGCAGCTGGGATTACCTAGCCAAAAACATTCAGTACTTC.

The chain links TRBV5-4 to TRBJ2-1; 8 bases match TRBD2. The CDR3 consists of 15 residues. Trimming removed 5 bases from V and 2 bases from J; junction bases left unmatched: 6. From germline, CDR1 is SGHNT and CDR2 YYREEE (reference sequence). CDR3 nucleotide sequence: TGTGCCAGCAGAGACGCGGGGGGACCCTACAATGAGCAGTTCTTC. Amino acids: CASRDAGGPYNEQFF.

The CDR3: CASSHGLAGGLGEQFF. CDR3 bases: TGTGCCAGCAGTCATGGCCTAGCGGGGGGGCTAGGGGAGCAGTTCTTC. The chain carries TRBV9 and TRBJ2-1; 12 nucleotides align to TRBD2. V lost 5 bases, J lost 10 bases, and 13 bases stayed unmatched. Germline V gene data show CDR1 as SGDLS and CDR2 as YYNGEE. CDR3 length equals 16 residues.

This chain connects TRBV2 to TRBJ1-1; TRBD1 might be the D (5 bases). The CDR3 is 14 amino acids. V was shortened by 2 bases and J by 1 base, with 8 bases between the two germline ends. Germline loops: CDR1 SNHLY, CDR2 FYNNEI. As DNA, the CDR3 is TGTGCCAGCAGTGAATGGGACGCGAACACTGAAGCTTTCTTT. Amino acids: CASSEWDANTEAFF.

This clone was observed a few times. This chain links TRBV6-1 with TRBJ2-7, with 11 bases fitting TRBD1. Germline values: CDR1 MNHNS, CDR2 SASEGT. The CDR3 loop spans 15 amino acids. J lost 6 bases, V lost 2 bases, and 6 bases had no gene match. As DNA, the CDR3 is TGTGCCAGCAGTGAAACTGGACAGGGGGCTAGCGAGCAGTACTTC. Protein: CASSETGQGASEQYF.

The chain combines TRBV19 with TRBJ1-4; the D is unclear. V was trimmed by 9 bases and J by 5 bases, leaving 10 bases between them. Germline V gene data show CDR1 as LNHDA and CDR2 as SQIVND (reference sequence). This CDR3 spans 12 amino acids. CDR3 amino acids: CASWGRNEKLFF. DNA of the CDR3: TGTGCCAGCTGGGGTCGGAATGAAAAACTGTTTTTT.

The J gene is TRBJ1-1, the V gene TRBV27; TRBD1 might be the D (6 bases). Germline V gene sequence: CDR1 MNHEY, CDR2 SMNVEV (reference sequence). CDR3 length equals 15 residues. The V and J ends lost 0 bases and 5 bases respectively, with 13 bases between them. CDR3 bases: TGTGCCAGCAGTTTATCGATGGGGGCAGGTACTGAAGCTTTCTTT. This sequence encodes CASSLSMGAGTEAFF.